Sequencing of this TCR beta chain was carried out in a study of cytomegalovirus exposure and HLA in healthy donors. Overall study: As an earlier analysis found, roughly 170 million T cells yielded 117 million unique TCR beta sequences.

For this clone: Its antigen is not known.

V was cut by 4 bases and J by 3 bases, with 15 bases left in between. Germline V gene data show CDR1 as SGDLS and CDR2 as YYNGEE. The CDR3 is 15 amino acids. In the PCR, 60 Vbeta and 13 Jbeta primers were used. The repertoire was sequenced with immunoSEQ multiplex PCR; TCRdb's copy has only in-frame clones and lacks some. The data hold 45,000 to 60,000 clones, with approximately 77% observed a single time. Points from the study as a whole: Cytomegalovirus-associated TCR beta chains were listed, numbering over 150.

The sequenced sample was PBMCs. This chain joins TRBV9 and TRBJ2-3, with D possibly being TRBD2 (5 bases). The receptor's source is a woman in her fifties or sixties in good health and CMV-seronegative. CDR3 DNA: TGTGCCAGCAGCCCAGAGGCTAGCAGGACAGATACGCAGTATTTT. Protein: CASSPEASRTDTQYF.